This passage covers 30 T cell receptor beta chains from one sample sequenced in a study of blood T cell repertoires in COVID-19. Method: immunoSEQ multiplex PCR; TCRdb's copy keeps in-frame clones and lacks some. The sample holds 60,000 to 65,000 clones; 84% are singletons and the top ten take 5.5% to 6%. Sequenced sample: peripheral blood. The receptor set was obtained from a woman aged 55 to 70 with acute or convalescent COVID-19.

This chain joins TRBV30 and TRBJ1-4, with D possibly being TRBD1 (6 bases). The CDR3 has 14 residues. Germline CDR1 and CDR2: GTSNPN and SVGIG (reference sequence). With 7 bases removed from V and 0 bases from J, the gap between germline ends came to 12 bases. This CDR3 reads CASQGRTTNEKLFF. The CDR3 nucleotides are TGTGCCTCACAGGGCAGGACAACTAATGAAAAACTGTTTTTT.

The CDR3 DNA reads as TGTGCCAGCATTACGACAGCCTTTTCACCCCTCCACTTT. It specifies CASITTAFSPLHF. The rearrangement uses TRBV6-5 and TRBJ1-6, with D perhaps TRBD1 (5 bases). This CDR3 is built from 13 residues. Deletions cut 7 bases from V and 9 bases from J, with 13 bases between. Germline loops: CDR1 MNHEY, CDR2 SVGAGI.

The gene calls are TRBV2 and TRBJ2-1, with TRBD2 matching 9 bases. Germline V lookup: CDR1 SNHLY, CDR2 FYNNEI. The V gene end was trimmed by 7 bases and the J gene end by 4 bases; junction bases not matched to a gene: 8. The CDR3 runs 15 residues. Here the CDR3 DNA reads TGTGCCAGCACACCGTCTAGCGGGACTTACAATGAGCAGTTCTTC. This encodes CASTPSSGTYNEQFF.

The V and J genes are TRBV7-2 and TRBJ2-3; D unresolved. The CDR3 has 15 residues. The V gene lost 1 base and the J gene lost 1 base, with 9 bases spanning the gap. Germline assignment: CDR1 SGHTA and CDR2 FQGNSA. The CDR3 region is CASSLVSSGTDTQYF. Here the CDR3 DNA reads TGTGCCAGCAGCTTAGTATCCAGCGGCACAGATACGCAGTATTTT.

The CDR3 sequence is CASSVQIGDEQFF. CDR3 DNA sequence: TGTGCCAGCAGCGTACAAATCGGGGATGAGCAGTTCTTC. This chain links TRBV9 with TRBJ2-1, with D perhaps matching TRBD2 (5 bases). V was cut by 1 base and J by 8 bases, with 10 bases left in between. The CDR3 spans 13 residues. The germline V gene encodes CDR1 SGDLS and CDR2 YYNGEE.

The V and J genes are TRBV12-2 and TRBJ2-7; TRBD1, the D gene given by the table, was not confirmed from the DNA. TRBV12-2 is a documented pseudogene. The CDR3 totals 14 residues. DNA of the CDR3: TGTGCAAGTCGCTCAGGAGGGGACAGGGATGAGCAGTACTTC. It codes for CASRSGGDRDEQYF.

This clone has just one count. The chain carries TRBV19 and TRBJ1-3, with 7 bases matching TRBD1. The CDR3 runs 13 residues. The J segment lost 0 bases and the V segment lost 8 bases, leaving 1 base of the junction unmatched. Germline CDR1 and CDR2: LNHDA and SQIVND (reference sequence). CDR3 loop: CASGTVSGNTIYF. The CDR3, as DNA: TGTGCCAGTGGGACAGTCTCTGGAAACACCATATATTTT. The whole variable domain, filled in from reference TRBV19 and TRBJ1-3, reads DGGITQSPKYLFRKEGQNVTLSCEQNLNHDAMYWYRQDPGQGLRLIYYSQIVNDFQKGDIAEGYSVSREKKESFPLTVTSAQKNPTAFYLCASGTVSGNTIYFGEGSWLTVV.

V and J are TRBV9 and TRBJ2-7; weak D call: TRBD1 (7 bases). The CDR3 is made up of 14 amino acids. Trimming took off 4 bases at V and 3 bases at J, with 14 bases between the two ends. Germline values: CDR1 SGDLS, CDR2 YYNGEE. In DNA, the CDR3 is TGTGCCAGCAGCCCAGGGCAGGGGGGCTACGAGCAGTACTTC. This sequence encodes CASSPGQGGYEQYF.

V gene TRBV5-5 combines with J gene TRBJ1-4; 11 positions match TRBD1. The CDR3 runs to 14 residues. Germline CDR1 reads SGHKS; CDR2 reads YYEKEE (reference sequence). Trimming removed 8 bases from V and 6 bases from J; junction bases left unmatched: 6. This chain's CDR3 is CASRKGQGDEKLFF. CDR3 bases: TGTGCCAGTAGGAAGGGACAGGGGGATGAAAAACTGTTTTTT.

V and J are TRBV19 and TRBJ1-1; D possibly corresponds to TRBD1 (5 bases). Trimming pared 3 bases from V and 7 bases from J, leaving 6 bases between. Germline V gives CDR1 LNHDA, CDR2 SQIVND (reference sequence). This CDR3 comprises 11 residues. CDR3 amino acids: CASSIGGEAFF. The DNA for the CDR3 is TGTGCCAGTAGTATCGGGGGTGAAGCTTTCTTT. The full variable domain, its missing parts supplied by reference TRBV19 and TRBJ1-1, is DGGITQSPKYLFRKEGQNVTLSCEQNLNHDAMYWYRQDPGQGLRLIYYSQIVNDFQKGDIAEGYSVSREKKESFPLTVTSAQKNPTAFYLCASSIGGEAFFGQGTRLTVV.

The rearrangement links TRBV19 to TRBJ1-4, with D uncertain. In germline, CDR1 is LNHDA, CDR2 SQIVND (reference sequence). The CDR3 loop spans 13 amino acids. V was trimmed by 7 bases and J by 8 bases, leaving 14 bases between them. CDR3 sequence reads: CASTNAPGEKLFF. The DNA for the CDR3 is TGTGCCAGTACTAACGCCCCGGGGGAAAAACTGTTTTTT. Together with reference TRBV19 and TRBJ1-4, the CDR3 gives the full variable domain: DGGITQSPKYLFRKEGQNVTLSCEQNLNHDAMYWYRQDPGQGLRLIYYSQIVNDFQKGDIAEGYSVSREKKESFPLTVTSAQKNPTAFYLCASTNAPGEKLFFGSGTQLSVL.

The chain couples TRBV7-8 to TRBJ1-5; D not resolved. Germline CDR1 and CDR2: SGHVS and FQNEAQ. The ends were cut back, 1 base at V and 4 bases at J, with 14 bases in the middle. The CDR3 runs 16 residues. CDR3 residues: CASSLEGRKRNQPQHF. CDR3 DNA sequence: TGTGCCAGCAGCTTAGAAGGCAGGAAACGTAATCAGCCCCAGCATTTT.

This CDR3 reads CASSYDTSGQGAYSNQPQHF. CDR3 in DNA: TGTGCCAGCAGCTACGACACCTCGGGACAGGGGGCGTATAGCAATCAGCCCCAGCATTTT. The gene calls are TRBV9 and TRBJ1-5, with 12 bases matching TRBD1. V was pared by 4 bases and J by 0 bases, with 14 bases of the junction left unmatched. Per germline, CDR1 SGDLS and CDR2 YYNGEE. This CDR3 has 20 residues.

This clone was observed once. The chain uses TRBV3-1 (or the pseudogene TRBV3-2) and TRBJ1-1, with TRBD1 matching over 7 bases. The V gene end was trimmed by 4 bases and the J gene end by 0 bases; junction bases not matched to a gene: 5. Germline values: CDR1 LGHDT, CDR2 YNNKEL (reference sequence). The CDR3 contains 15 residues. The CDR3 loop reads CASSPTGRLNTEAFF. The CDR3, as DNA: TGTGCCAGCAGCCCGACAGGGAGGTTGAACACTGAAGCTTTCTTT.

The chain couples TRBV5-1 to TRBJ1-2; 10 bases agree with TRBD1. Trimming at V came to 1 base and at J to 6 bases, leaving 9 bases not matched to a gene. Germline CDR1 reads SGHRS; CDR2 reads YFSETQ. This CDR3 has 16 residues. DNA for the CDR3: TGCGCCAGCAGCTTGACCGGGACAGGGGTTCGGGATGGCTACACCTTC. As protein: CASSLTGTGVRDGYTF.

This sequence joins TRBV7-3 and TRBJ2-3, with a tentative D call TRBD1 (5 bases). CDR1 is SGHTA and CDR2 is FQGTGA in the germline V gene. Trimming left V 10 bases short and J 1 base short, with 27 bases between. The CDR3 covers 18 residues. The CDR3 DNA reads TGTGCCACCCACTGGGAAGGGGATGGGGCGCCGGGCACAGATACGCAGTATTTT. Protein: CATHWEGDGAPGTDTQYF.

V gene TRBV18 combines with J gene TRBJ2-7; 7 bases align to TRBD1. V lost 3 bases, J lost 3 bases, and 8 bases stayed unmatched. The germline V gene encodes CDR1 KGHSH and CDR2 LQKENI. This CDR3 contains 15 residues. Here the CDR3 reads CASSPLPGQSYEQYF. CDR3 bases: TGTGCCAGCTCACCCCTTCCGGGACAGAGCTACGAGCAGTACTTC.

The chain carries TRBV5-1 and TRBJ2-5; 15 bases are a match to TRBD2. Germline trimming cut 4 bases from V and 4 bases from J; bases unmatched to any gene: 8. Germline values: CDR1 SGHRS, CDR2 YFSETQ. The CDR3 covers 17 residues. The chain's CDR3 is CASSPRTSGGAGETQYF. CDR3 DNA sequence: TGCGCCAGCAGCCCCCGGACTAGCGGGGGGGCGGGAGAGACCCAGTACTTC. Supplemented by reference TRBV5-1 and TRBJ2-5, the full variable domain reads KAGVTQTPRYLIKTRGQQVTLSCSPISGHRSVSWYQQTPGQGLQFLFEYFSETQRNKGNFPGRFSGRQFSNSRSEMNVSTLELGDSALYLCASSPRTSGGAGETQYFGPGTRLLVL.

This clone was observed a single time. The CDR3 DNA reads as TGTGCCAGCAGTCCAACTAGCGGGGGGGCCAGAGATACGCAGTATTTT. Translating gives CASSPTSGGARDTQYF. The chain couples TRBV9 to TRBJ2-3, with 13 bases lining up with TRBD2. The CDR3 spans 16 residues. V lost 5 bases, J lost 5 bases, and 8 bases stayed unmatched. CDR1 SGDLS and CDR2 YYNGEE come from the germline V gene.

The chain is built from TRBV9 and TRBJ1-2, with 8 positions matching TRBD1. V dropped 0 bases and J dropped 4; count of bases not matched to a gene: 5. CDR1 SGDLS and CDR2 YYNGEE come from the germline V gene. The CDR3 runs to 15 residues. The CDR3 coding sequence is TGTGCCAGCAGCGTAGTCGCAGGGGGCGCCTATGGCTACACCTTC. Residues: CASSVVAGGAYGYTF. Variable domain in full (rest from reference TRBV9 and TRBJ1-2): DSGVTQTPKHLITATGQRVTLRCSPRSGDLSVYWYQQSLDQGLQFLIQYYNGEERAKGNILERFSAQQFPDLHSELNLSSLELGDSALYFCASSVVAGGAYGYTFGSGTRLTVV.

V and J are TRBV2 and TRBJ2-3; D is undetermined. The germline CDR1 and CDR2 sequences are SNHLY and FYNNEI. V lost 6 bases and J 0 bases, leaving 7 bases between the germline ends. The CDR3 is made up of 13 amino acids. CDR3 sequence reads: CASSGGSTDTQYF. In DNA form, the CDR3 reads TGTGCCAGCAGCGGCGGTAGCACAGATACGCAGTATTTT.

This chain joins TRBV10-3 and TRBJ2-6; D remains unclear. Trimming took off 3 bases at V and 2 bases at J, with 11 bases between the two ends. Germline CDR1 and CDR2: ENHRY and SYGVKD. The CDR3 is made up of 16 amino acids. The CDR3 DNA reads TGTGCCATCAGTGATCCCATGCAGGCTGGGGCCAACGTCCTGACTTTC. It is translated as CAISDPMQAGANVLTF.

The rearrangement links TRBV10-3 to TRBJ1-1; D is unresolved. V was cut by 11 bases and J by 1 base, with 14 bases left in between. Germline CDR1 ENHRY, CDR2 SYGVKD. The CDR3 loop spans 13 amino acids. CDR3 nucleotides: TGTGCCCGAAGCCAGGATACGAACACTGAAGCTTTCTTT. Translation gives CARSQDTNTEAFF.

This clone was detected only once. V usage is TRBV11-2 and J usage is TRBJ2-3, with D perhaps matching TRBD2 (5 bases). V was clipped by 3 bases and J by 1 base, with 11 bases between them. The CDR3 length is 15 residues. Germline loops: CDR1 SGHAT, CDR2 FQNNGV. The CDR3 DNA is TGTGCCAGCAGCTTGCAGTCGAGGGGCACAGATACGCAGTATTTT. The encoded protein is CASSLQSRGTDTQYF.

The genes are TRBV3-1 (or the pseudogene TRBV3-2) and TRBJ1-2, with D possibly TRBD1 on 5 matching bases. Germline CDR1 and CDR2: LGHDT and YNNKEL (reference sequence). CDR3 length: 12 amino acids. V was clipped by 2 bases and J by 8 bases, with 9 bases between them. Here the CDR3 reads CASSQQGRGYTF. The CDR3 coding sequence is TGTGCCAGCAGCCAACAGGGCAGAGGCTACACCTTC.

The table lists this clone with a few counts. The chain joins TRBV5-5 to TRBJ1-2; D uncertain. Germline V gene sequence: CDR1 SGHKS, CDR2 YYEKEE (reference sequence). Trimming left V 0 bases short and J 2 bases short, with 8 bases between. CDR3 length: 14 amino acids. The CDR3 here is CASSLDPGNYGYTF. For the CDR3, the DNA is TGTGCCAGCAGCTTGGACCCCGGGAACTATGGCTACACCTTC.

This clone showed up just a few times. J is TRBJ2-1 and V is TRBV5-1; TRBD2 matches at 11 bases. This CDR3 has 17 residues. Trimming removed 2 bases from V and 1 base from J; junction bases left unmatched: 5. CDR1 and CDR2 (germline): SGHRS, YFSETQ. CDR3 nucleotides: TGCGCCAGCAGCTTACAAACTAGCGGGGGTTCCTACAATGAGCAGTTCTTC. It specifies CASSLQTSGGSYNEQFF.

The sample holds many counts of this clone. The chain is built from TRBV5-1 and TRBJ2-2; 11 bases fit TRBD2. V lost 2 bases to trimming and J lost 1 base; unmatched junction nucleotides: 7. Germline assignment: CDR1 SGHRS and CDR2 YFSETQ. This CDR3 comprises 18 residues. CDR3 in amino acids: CASSFASGGTLNTGELFF. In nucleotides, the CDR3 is TGCGCCAGCAGCTTTGCTAGCGGGGGGACCTTGAACACCGGGGAGCTGTTTTTT.

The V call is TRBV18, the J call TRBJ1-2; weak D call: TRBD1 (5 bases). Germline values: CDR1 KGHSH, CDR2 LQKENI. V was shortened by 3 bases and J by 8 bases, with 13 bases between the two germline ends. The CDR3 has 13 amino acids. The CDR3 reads CASSPSGDGGYTF. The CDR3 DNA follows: TGTGCCAGCTCACCTTCGGGGGACGGGGGCTACACCTTC.

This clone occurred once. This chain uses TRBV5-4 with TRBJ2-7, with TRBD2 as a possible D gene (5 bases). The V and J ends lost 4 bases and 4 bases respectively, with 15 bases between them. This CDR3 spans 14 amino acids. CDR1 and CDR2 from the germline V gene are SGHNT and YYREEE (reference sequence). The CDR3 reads CASSRATSGYEQYF. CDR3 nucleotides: TGTGCCAGCAGCAGGGCGACATCGGGGTACGAGCAGTACTTC.